Each of the 8 T cell receptor beta chains below was sequenced from the same sample in a study of blood T cell repertoires in COVID-19. Using immunoSEQ multiplex PCR, the repertoire was profiled, and TCRdb retains in-frame clones only, with some absent. The repertoire holds roughly 180,000 clones, with 80% to 90% as singletons. Sequencing input: peripheral blood. All receptors derive from a man in his 70s with active or convalescent COVID-19.

This chain uses TRBV21-1 with TRBJ2-5; the table assigns TRBD1, which was not confirmed against the DNA. TRBV21-1 is a pseudogene segment. The CDR3 has 15 amino acids. CDR3 DNA: TGTGCCAGCGCGACCGCTCGACAGGTCCAAGAGACCCAGTACTTC. This gives the protein CASATARQVQETQYF.

This clone was seen only once. The chain employs TRBV4-3 and TRBJ1-2; tentatively, D is TRBD1 (6 bases). V lost 0 bases to trimming and J lost 7 bases, with 15 bases between them. The CDR3 contains 15 residues. CDR1 and CDR2 (germline): LGHNA, YSLEER. The CDR3 here is CASSQEFQGSIGYTF. The DNA of the CDR3 is TGCGCCAGCAGCCAAGAATTTCAGGGGAGTATTGGCTACACCTTC.

The rearrangement uses TRBV24-1 and TRBJ2-5; D is possibly TRBD1 (5 bases). V was pared by 3 bases and J by 0 bases, with 7 bases between. Germline V gene sequence: CDR1 KGHDR, CDR2 SFDVKD. CDR3 size: 14 residues. CDR3 protein: CATSDQGNQETQYF. The CDR3 region has the DNA TGTGCCACCAGTGATCAGGGTAACCAAGAGACCCAGTACTTC.

The V and J genes are TRBV28 and TRBJ2-1; D perhaps matches TRBD1 (5 bases). The length of the CDR3 is 14 residues. Between the trimmed V and J ends, which lost 3 bases and 4 bases, there was a span of 10 bases. Germline V lookup: CDR1 MDHEN, CDR2 SYDVKM. DNA of the CDR3: TGTGCCAGCAGTTTGCAGGGTACTTACAATGAGCAGTTCTTC. Its protein is CASSLQGTYNEQFF.

The chain has TRBV27 and TRBJ2-3; tentative D call: TRBD1 (5 bases). The V end lost 2 bases, the J end lost 7 bases, and 10 bases lay between the germline ends. There are 13 residues in the CDR3. Germline CDR1 is MNHEY and CDR2 is SMNVEV (reference sequence). CDR3 in amino acids: CASSLPGSNTQYF. DNA for the CDR3: TGTGCCAGCAGTTTACCAGGGTCGAATACGCAGTATTTT.

V is TRBV4-1 and J is TRBJ2-3; a possible D gene is TRBD1 (6 bases). V lost 6 bases and J lost 3, with 16 bases in between. Germline V gene lookup returns CDR1 MGHRA and CDR2 YSYEKL. There are 15 residues in the CDR3. The CDR3 DNA reads as TGCGCCAGCAGATATACAGGGTCTAGAACAGATACGCAGTATTTT. Its translation: CASRYTGSRTDTQYF.

V gene TRBV6-1 combines with J gene TRBJ1-2; TRBD1 aligns across 8 bases. CDR3 length: 15 amino acids. V was pared by 1 base and J by 3 bases, with 4 bases of the junction left unmatched. The germline gives CDR1 MNHNS, CDR2 SASEGT. CDR3 amino acids: CASSEDPGGYYGYTF. For the CDR3, the DNA is TGTGCCAGCAGTGAAGACCCAGGGGGCTACTATGGCTACACCTTC.

CDR3 region: CASSLASGAGNTIYF. The CDR3 coding sequence is TGTGCCAGCAGCTTAGCGAGCGGGGCGGGAAACACCATATATTTT. The chain uses TRBV7-8 and TRBJ1-3, with D possibly being TRBD1 (5 bases). The CDR3 length is 15 residues. CDR1 and CDR2 (germline): SGHVS, FQNEAQ. Trimming took off 0 bases at V and 4 bases at J, with 10 bases between the two ends.